The TCR beta chain under discussion was sequenced for a study of blood T cell repertoires in COVID-19. Study context: Spain, Italy and the United States supplied samples that represented acute and convalescent COVID-19. From T cells, B-cell-depleted T cells, or PBMCs came the material, which was cDNA or gDNA.

CDR1 and CDR2 (germline): ENHRY, SYGVKD. This CDR3 contains 15 residues. V was clipped by 5 bases and J by 3 bases, with 16 bases between them. Original handling: Amplification from reference gene primers served as the basis for estimated nucleated cell counts. Only in-frame clones appear in the TCRdb table, and some are missing; sequencing was by immunoSEQ multiplex PCR. That table supplies the V and J calls and clone size; D and trimming were determined from the DNA. The repertoire holds under 300,000 clones, with approximately 90% as singletons. Sequenced input: peripheral blood. This chain uses TRBV10-3 with TRBJ1-1, with a possible D match to TRBD1 (5 bases). The origin of this receptor is a woman aged 40 to 50 with acute or convalescent COVID-19. The CDR3 DNA reads TGTGCCATCAGTCCATGGCAGGGTTATGACACTGAAGCTTTCTTT. Translated, it gives CAISPWQGYDTEAFF.